The 15 T cell receptor beta chains below come from one sample, sequenced in a study of read filtering for tumor transcriptome and immune sequencing. The library was built from approximately 400 ng RNA with molecular barcoded adaptors for alpha/delta and beta/gamma chains. A single record per CDR3 protein comes from TCRdb applying MiXCR to the reads. The sample has fewer than 150,000 distinct CDR3 sequences, 10% to 15% seen once. The sequenced material came from a population of CD138-negative cells sorted from bone marrow. The receptors derive from a donor at least 40 years old with multiple myeloma.

This clonotype was recorded at least ten times. The chain joins TRBV6-1 to TRBJ2-1, with 7 bases matching TRBD2. The V gene end was trimmed by 3 bases and the J gene end by 4 bases; junction bases not matched to a gene: 15. Germline CDR1 is MNHNS and CDR2 is SASEGT. The CDR3 has 18 amino acids. CDR3 DNA sequence: TGTGCCAGCAGTGATGACTTTGTAGCGGGCCTCTTTTACAATGAGCAGTTCTTC. It encodes CASSDDFVAGLFYNEQFF.

This chain joins TRBV5-1 and TRBJ2-1, with 9 bases that match TRBD2. Germline-derived CDR1 and CDR2 are SGHRS and YFSETQ. V was pared by 5 bases and J by 1 base, with 13 bases of the junction left unmatched. The CDR3 consists of 18 residues. In nucleotides, the CDR3 is TGCGCCAGCAGGGGGCGGCTTAGCGGGAGAACGTCCTACAATGAGCAGTTCTTC. It codes for CASRGRLSGRTSYNEQFF.

This clonotype was counted at least ten times. The chain is built from TRBV28 and TRBJ2-7, with TRBD2 as a possible D gene (5 bases). The CDR3 has 14 residues. Trimming pared 1 base from V and 2 bases from J, leaving 9 bases between. CDR1 MDHEN and CDR2 SYDVKM come from the germline V gene. In DNA form, the CDR3 reads TGTGCCAGCAGTTTATCGGGGAGCCCCTACGAGCAGTACTTC. Encoded protein: CASSLSGSPYEQYF.

As regards this clonotype: One base away lies a much larger clone, so this may be a sequencing read error. DNA for the CDR3: TGTGCCAGCAGCTTGTATTCGCGCCTTGGTCAGCCCCAGTATTTT. Protein product: CASSLYSRLGQPQYF. V gene TRBV5-6 combines with J gene TRBJ1-5; D is uncertain. The tail of the sequence fits TRBJ2-3 better, so the J call may be wrong. The CDR3 runs to 15 residues. CDR1 and CDR2 (germline): SGHDT, YYEEEE.

This clonotype has at least ten counts. The rearrangement joins TRBV5-1 to TRBJ2-5, with D possibly called TRBD1 or TRBD2 (5 bases each). Trimming took off 4 bases at V and 1 base at J, with 8 bases between the two ends. Germline values: CDR1 SGHRS, CDR2 YFSETQ. The CDR3 is 13 amino acids. The CDR3: CASSPGPQETQYF. DNA for the CDR3: TGCGCCAGCAGCCCGGGACCCCAAGAGACCCAGTACTTC.

V and J are TRBV7-9 and TRBJ2-7; TRBD2 aligns across 11 bases. Germline CDR1 reads SEHNR; CDR2 reads FQNEAQ (reference sequence). This CDR3 has 15 residues. Trimming removed 3 bases from V and 3 bases from J; junction bases left unmatched: 4. The CDR3 DNA reads TGTGCCAGCAGCTTGACTAGCGGGGTTAACTACGAGCAGTACTTC. Translated: CASSLTSGVNYEQYF.

CDR3 sequence (DNA): TGTGCCAGCAGCCAGACCGGGACAGGGGTTGCAACTAATGAAAAACTGTTTTTT. This encodes CASSQTGTGVATNEKLFF. The chain is built from TRBV14 and TRBJ1-4, with 10 bases lining up with TRBD1. Germline trimming cut 3 bases from V and 0 bases from J; bases unmatched to any gene: 7. The CDR3 runs 18 residues. The germline CDR1 and CDR2 sequences are SGHDN and FVKESK.

In its sample, this clonotype was seen many times. This CDR3 reads CASSPVNPLAGSSYEQYF. Written as DNA, the CDR3 is TGTGCCAGCAGCCCGGTGAACCCCCTAGCGGGGAGCTCCTACGAGCAGTACTTC. The V and J genes are TRBV7-2 and TRBJ2-7; TRBD2 matches 9 bases. After removal of 5 bases from V and 0 bases from J, the junction contained 14 bases not matched to a gene. CDR3 length: 18 residues. Germline V gene data show CDR1 as SGHTA and CDR2 as FQGNSA.

Remarks on this clonotype: The conserved final phenylalanine or tryptophan is absent from the CDR3, which likely points to a read error. This chain links TRBV18 with TRBJ1-1; D uncertain. Trimming cost V 5 bases and J 0 bases, with 7 bases left between them. Per the germline V gene, CDR1 is KGHSH and CDR2 is LQKENI. The CDR3 has 13 amino acids. The CDR3 loop is CASSRQMNTEAFL. The CDR3 DNA reads as TGTGCCAGCTCAAGGCAGATGAACACTGAAGCTTTCCTT.

This clonotype was seen many times. V gene TRBV28 combines with J gene TRBJ2-2; 11 positions agree with TRBD2. The J segment lost 4 bases and the V segment lost 6 bases, leaving 4 bases of the junction unmatched. This CDR3 is built from 15 residues. CDR1 is MDHEN and CDR2 is SYDVKM in the germline V gene. The chain's CDR3 is CASRELAGVTGELFF. For the CDR3, the DNA is TGTGCCAGCAGAGAACTAGCGGGAGTCACCGGGGAGCTGTTTTTT.

This clonotype was seen at least ten times. CDR3 DNA sequence: TGTGCCGCTAGCGGGGCCCGACCAGATACGCAGTATTTT. It translates to CAASGARPDTQYF. J is TRBJ2-3 and V is TRBV10-3, with TRBD2 matching over 9 bases. Germline V lookup: CDR1 ENHRY, CDR2 SYGVKD. This CDR3 comprises 13 residues. V shed 11 bases, J shed 4 bases, and the junction held 7 bases outside the gene matches.

This clonotype was seen many times. The chain carries TRBV4-1 and TRBJ2-6; no definite D call. Trimming stripped 0 bases from V and 0 bases from J, with 9 bases between. The CDR3 covers 17 residues. Germline V gene data show CDR1 as MGHRA and CDR2 as YSYEKL. Here the CDR3 reads CASSQDGRFSGANVLTF. The CDR3 DNA follows: TGCGCCAGCAGCCAAGACGGTCGGTTCTCTGGGGCCAACGTCCTGACTTTC.

This clonotype was counted at least ten times. The chain carries TRBV2 and TRBJ1-1; D not certain. Looked up from germline, CDR1 is SNHLY and CDR2 is FYNNEI. With 4 bases removed from V and 3 bases from J, the gap between germline ends came to 12 bases. The CDR3 extends over 14 amino acids. CDR3 protein: CASSGESTYTEAFF. CDR3 DNA: TGTGCCAGCAGTGGCGAGAGTACCTACACTGAAGCTTTCTTT.

The sample holds many counts of this clonotype. The V gene is TRBV5-5, the J gene TRBJ1-5; D gene uncertain. Germline CDR1 SGHKS, CDR2 YYEKEE (reference sequence). This CDR3 region has 15 residues. V was clipped by 2 bases and J by 0 bases, with 9 bases between them. In nucleotides, the CDR3 is TGTGCCAGCAGCTTCACTCTAAATAGCAATCAGCCCCAGCATTTT. As protein: CASSFTLNSNQPQHF. Drawing the rest from reference TRBV5-5 and TRBJ1-5, the complete variable domain is DAGVTQSPTHLIKTRGQQVTLRCSPISGHKSVSWYQQVLGQGPQFIFQYYEKEERGRGNFPDRFSARQFPNYSSELNVNALLLGDSALYLCASSFTLNSNQPQHFGDGTRLSIL.

For this clonotype: A much larger clone differs by one base, so this may be a read error. This chain uses TRBV7-9 with TRBJ1-4; 9 bases align to TRBD1. CDR3 length equals 14 residues. Germline V gene data show CDR1 as SEHNR and CDR2 as FQNEAQ (reference sequence). CDR3 DNA sequence: TGTGCCGGCAGCCGCGGACAGGGGCATGAAAAACTGTTTTTT. Protein product: CAGSRGQGHEKLFF.